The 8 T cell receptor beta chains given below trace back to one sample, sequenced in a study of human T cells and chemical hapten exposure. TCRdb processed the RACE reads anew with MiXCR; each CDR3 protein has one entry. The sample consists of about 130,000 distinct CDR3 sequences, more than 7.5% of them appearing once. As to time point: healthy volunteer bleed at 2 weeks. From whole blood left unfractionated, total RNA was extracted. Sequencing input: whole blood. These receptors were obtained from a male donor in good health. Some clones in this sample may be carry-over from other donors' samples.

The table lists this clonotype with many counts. This CDR3 is CASSPRPGRGPEQYF. DNA for the CDR3: TGCGCCAGCAGCCCCCGCCCGGGCCGAGGACCCGAGCAGTACTTC. The V call is TRBV4-1, the J call TRBJ2-7; D call uncertain. Germline values: CDR1 MGHRA, CDR2 YSYEKL. The CDR3 consists of 15 residues. V was shortened by 4 bases and J by 6 bases, with 19 bases between the two germline ends.

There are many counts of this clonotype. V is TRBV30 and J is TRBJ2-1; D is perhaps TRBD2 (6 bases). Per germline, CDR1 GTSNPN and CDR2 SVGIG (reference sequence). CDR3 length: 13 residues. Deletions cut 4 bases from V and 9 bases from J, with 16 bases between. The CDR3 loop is CAWTPRREGEQFF. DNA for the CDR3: TGTGCCTGGACTCCCCGGAGGGAAGGTGAGCAGTTCTTC.

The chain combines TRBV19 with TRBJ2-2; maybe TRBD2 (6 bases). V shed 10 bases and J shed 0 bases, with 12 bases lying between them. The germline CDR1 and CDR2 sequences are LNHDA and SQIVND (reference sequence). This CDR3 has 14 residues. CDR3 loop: CAIGGSANTGELFF. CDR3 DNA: TGTGCCATTGGGGGGTCCGCGAACACCGGGGAGCTGTTTTTT.

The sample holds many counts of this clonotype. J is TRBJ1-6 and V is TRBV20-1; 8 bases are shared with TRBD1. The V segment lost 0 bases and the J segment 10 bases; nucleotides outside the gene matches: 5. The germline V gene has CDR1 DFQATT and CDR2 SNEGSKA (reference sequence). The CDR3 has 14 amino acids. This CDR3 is CSAREGTGISPLHF. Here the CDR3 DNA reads TGCAGTGCTAGAGAAGGGACAGGAATATCACCCCTCCACTTT.

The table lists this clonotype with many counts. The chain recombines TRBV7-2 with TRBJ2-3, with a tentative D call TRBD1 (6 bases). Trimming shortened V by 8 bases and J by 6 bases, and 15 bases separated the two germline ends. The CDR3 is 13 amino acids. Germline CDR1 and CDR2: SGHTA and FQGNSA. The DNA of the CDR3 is TGTGCCAGCTGCCAACAGGGCCCCGATACGCAGTATTTT. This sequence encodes CASCQQGPDTQYF.

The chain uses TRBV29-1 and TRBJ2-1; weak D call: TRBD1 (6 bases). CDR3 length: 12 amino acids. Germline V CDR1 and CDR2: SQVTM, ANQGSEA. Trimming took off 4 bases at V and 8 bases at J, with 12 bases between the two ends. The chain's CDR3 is CSVVRGSDEQFF. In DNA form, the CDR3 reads TGCAGCGTTGTTAGGGGGTCGGATGAGCAGTTCTTC.

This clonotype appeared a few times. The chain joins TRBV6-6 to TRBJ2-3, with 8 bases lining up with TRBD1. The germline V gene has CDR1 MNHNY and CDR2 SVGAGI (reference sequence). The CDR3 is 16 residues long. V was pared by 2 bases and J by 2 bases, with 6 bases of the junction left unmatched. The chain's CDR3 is CASSYNPDRVTDTQYF. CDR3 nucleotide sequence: TGTGCCAGCAGTTACAATCCGGACAGGGTCACAGATACGCAGTATTTT.

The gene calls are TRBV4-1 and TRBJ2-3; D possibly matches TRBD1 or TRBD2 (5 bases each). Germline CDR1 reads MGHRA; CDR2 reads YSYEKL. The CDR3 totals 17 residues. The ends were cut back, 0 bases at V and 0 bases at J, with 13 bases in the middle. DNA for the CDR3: TGCGCCAGCAGCCAAGAGTTAACGGGACCCAGCACAGATACGCAGTATTTT. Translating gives CASSQELTGPSTDTQYF.